This TCR beta chain was recorded in a study of response to subunit inactivated influenza vaccine listed by TCRdb under 2018. With regard to the full study: Deep quantitative T cell receptor repertoire profiling was used in the study to track responses to a trivalent subunit inactivated influenza vaccine. Overall study outcomes, separate from this receptor: According to the authors, only a limited number of new T cells may be recruited by each seasonal influenza vaccination.

This clonotype was observed many times. The antigen it recognizes is unknown. Base quality data are lacking; no much larger clone is found one base away. The V end loses 2 bases and the J end loses 2 bases, and a stretch of 12 bases separates them. The CDR3 measures 15 amino acids from cysteine to phenylalanine. CDR3 DNA only is kept here, 45 bases in frame from base 1. The germline V gene sets CDR1 to SGHRS and CDR2 to YFSETQ. To prepare the library, RT-PCR was applied. The sequencing machine was an Illumina HiSeq 2500. Starting from the raw public reads, TCRdb applied fastp trimming at Q25, assembled clones with MiXCR and retained in-frame beta chains. CDR3 protein sequences are deduplicated, and each keeps its most common genes and DNA. Counted in this sample were more than 450,000 distinct CDR3 sequences; 6% to 9% of them appeared once. The biggest ten clones account for 10% to 15% of the sample.

The input for sequencing was PBMCs from blood, taken less than 25 months after vaccination. This sequence originates from a man between 50 and 69 years old who received an inactivated influenza vaccine. Donor details come from another sample of the same person, matched by shared clones. In this chain, TRBV5-1 is recombined with TRBJ2-3; a weak D assignment points to TRBD2 (6 bases agree). The nucleotide sequence is TGCGCCAGCAGCTTCGGGAGCCCCCTCACAGATACGCAGTATTTT. It encodes CASSFGSPLTDTQYF.